This TCR beta chain stems from a study of T cell responses to AZD1222 COVID-19 vaccine. Whole-study results and caveats: Just a handful of AZD1222 recipients tested seropositive at baseline. Spike-specific TCR repertoires showed rising breadth and depth after two AZD1222 doses.

After removal of 4 bases from V and 3 bases from J, the junction contained 5 bases not matched to a gene. This CDR3 comprises 14 residues. In germline, CDR1 is MNHNY, CDR2 SVGAGI (reference sequence). On this clone: What it recognizes is unknown.

Profiling relied on immunoSEQ multiplex PCR, and the TCRdb table lists in-frame clones only, not all of them. The table has 100,000 or so clones, 88% seen once. The receptor comes from an adult in good health. The material sequenced was peripheral blood, taken on day 0 of AZD1222 vaccination. The chain combines TRBV6-6 with TRBJ1-1; 7 nucleotides match TRBD1. The CDR3 here is CASSSPQGYTEAFF. The CDR3 coding sequence is TGTGCCAGCAGTTCTCCACAGGGGTACACTGAAGCTTTCTTT.